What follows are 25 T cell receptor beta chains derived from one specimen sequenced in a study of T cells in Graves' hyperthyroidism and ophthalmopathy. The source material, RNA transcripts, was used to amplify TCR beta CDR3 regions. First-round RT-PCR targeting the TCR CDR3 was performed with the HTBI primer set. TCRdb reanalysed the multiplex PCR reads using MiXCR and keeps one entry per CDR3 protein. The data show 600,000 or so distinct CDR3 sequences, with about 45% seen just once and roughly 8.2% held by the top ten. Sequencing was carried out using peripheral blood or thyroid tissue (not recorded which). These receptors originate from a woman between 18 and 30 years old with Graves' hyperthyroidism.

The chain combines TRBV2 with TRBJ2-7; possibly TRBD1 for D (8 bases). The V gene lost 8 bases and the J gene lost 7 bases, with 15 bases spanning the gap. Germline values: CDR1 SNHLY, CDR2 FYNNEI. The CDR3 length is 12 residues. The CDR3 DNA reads TGTGCCAGCCAGGACAGGGAGGGAGAGCAGTACTTC. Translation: CASQDREGEQYF. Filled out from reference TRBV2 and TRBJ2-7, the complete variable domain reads EPEVTQTPSHQVTQMGQEVILRCVPISNHLYFYWYRQILGQKVEFLVSFYNNEISEKSEIFDDQFSVERPDGSNFTLKIRSTKLEDSAMYFCASQDREGEQYFGPGTRLTVT.

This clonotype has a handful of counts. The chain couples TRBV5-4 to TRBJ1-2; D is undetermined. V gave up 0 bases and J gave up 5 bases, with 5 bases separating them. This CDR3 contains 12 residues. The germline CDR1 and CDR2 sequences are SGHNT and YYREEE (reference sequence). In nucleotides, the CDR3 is TGTGCCAGCAGCTTGGAGATATATGGCTACACCTTC. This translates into CASSLEIYGYTF.

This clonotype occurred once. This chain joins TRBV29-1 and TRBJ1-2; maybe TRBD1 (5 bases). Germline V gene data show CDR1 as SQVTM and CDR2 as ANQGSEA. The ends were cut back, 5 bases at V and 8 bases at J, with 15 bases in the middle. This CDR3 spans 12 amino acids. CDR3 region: CSVQTAGGGYTF. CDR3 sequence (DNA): TGCAGCGTTCAGACAGCAGGTGGCGGCTACACCTTC.

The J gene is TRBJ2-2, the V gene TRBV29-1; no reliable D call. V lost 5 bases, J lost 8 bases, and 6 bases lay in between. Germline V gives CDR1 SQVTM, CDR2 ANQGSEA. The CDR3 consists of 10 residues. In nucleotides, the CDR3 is TGCAGCGTTTTTACAGGGGAGCTGTTTTTT. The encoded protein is CSVFTGELFF.

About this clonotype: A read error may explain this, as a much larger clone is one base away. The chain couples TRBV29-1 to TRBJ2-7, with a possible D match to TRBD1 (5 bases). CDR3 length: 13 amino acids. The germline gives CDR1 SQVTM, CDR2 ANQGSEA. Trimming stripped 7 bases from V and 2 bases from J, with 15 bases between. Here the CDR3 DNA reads TGCAGCGACAGCAGGACACCCGCCTACGAGCAGTACTTC. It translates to CSDSRTPAYEQYF.

The CDR3 DNA reads as TGCAGTGCTAGAGATGGTGTGGGGGGAGATCAGCCCCAGCATTTT. As protein: CSARDGVGGDQPQHF. V is TRBV20-1 and J is TRBJ1-5, with D perhaps TRBD1 (5 bases). This CDR3 region has 15 residues. V dropped 0 bases and J dropped 5 bases, with 14 bases sitting between them. Germline values: CDR1 DFQATT, CDR2 SNEGSKA (reference sequence).

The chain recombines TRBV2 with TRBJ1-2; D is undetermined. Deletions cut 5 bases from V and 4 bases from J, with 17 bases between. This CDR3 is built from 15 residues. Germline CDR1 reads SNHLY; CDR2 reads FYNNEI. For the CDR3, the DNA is TGTGCCAGCAGTCCCCCGGGATCTCCTATCTATGGCTACACCTTC. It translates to CASSPPGSPIYGYTF. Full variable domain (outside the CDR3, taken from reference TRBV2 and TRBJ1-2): EPEVTQTPSHQVTQMGQEVILRCVPISNHLYFYWYRQILGQKVEFLVSFYNNEISEKSEIFDDQFSVERPDGSNFTLKIRSTKLEDSAMYFCASSPPGSPIYGYTFGSGTRLTVV.

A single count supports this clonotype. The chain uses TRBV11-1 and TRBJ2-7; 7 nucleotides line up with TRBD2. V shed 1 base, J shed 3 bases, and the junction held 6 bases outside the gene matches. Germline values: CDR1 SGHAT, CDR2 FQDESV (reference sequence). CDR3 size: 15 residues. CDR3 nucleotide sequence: TGTGCCAGCAGCTTAGGGCGGGAGTGGGGCTACGAGCAGTACTTC. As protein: CASSLGREWGYEQYF.

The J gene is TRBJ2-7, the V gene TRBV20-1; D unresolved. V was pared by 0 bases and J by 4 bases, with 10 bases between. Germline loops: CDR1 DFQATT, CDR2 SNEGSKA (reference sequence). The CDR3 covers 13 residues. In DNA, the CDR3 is TGCAGTGCTAGAGATTTAAATGGATACGAGCAGTACTTC. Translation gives CSARDLNGYEQYF.

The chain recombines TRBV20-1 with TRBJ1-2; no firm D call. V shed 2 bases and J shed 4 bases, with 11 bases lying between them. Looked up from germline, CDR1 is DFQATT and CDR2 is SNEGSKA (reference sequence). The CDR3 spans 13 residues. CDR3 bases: TGCAGTGCTAGAACCGGGGTGGGCTATGGCTACACCTTC. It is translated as CSARTGVGYGYTF.

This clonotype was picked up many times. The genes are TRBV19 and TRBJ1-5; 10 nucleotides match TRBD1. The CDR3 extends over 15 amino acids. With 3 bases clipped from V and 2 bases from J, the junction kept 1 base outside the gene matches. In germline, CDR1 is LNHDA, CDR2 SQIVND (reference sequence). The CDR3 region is CASSIGTGGNQPQHF. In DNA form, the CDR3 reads TGTGCCAGTAGTATCGGGACAGGGGGCAATCAGCCCCAGCATTTT.

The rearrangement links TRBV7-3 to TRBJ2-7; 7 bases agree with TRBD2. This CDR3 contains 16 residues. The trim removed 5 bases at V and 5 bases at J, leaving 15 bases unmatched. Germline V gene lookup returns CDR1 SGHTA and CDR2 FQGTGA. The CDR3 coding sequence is TGTGCCAGCAGCCCTGCGGGGGAGGAACCCCTCAACGAGCAGTACTTC. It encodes CASSPAGEEPLNEQYF.

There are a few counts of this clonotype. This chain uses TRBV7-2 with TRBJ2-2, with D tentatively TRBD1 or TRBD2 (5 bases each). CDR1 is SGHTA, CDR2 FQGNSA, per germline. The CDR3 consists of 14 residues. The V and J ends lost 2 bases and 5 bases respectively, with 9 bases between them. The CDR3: CASSLRGKTGELFF. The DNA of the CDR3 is TGTGCCAGCAGCTTACGGGGCAAAACCGGGGAGCTGTTTTTT.

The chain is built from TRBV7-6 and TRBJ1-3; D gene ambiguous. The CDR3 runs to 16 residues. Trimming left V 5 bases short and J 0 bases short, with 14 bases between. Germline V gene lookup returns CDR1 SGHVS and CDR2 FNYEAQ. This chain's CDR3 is CASSTVGSSSGNTIYF. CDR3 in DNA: TGTGCCAGCAGCACCGTGGGGTCCAGCTCTGGAAACACCATATATTTT.

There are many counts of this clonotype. In DNA form, the CDR3 reads TGTGCCAGCTCCACCACAGGGCTCACGAACACTGAAGCTTTCTTT. It translates to CASSTTGLTNTEAFF. The genes are TRBV7-2 and TRBJ1-1; TRBD1 is a possible D gene (6 bases). Germline loops: CDR1 SGHTA, CDR2 FQGNSA. The length of the CDR3 is 15 residues. Trimming pared 8 bases from V and 1 base from J, leaving 17 bases between.

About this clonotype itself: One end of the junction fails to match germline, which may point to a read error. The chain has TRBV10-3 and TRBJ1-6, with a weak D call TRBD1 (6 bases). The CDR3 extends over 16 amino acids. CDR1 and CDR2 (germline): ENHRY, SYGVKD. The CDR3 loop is CAPRRVGAWYNSPLHF. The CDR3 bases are TGTGCCCCCAGGCGTGTGGGGGCATGGTATAATTCACCCCTCCACTTC.

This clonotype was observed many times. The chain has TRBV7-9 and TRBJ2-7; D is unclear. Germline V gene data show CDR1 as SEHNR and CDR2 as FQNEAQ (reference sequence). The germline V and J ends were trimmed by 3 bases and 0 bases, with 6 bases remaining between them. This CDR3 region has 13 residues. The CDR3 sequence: CASSFVDSYEQYF. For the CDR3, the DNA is TGTGCCAGCAGCTTCGTTGACTCCTACGAGCAGTACTTC.

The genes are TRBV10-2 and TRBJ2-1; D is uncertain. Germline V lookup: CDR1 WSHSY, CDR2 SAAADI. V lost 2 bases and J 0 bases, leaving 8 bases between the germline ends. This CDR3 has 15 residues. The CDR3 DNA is TGCGCCAGCAGTGAGGTAGCATACTCCTACAATGAGCAGTTCTTC. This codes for CASSEVAYSYNEQFF.

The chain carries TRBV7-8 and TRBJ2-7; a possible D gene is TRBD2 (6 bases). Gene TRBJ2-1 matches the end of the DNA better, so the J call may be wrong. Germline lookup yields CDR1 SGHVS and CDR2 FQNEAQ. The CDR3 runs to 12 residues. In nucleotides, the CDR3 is TGTGCCAGCAGCCCCGGAGGGAATGAGCAGTTCTTC. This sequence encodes CASSPGGNEQFF.

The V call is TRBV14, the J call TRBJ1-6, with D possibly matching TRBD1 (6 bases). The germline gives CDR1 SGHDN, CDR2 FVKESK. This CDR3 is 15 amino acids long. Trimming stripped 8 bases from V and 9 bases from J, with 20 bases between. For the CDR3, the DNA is TGTGCCAGCCGGGCGAGACAGGCTTCTTTTTCACCCCTCCACTTT. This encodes CASRARQASFSPLHF.

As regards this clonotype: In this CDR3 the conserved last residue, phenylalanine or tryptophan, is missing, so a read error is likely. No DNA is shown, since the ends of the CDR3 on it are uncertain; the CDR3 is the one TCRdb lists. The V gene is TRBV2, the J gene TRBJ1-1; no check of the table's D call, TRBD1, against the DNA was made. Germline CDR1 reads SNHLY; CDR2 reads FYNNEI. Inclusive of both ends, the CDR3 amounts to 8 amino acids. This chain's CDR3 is CASQKGQG.

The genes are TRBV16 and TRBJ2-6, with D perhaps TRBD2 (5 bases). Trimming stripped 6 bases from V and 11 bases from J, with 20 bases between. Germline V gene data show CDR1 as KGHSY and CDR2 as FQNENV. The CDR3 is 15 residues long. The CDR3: CASSESGRLDYVLTF. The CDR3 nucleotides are TGTGCCAGCAGTGAATCGGGCAGGTTGGACTACGTCCTGACTTTC.

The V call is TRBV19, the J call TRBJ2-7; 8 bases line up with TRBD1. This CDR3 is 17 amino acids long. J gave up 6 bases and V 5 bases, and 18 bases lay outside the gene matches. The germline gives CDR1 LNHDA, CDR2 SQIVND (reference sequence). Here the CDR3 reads CASSPRRAGTGRGEQYF. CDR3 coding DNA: TGTGCCAGTAGTCCGCGACGAGCCGGGACAGGAAGGGGCGAGCAGTACTTC.

The CDR3 DNA reads as TGCAGTGCTAGAGGGGACAGGGGAATTGAAGCTTTCTTT. This encodes CSARGDRGIEAFF. The V and J genes are TRBV20-1 and TRBJ1-1; the match to TRBD1 covers 10 bases. Germline trimming cut 1 base from V and 7 bases from J; bases unmatched to any gene: 3. CDR3 length: 13 residues. From germline, CDR1 is DFQATT and CDR2 SNEGSKA (reference sequence).

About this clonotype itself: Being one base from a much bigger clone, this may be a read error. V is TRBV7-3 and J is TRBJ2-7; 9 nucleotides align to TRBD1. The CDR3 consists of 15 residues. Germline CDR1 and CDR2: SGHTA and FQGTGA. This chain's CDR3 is CARSLRADRGHEQYF. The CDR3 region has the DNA TGTGCCCGCAGCTTAAGAGCGGACAGGGGCCACGAGCAGTACTTC.